The 20 T cell receptor beta chains below come from one sample, sequenced in a study of control samples from healthy donors and cancer patients (dated by TCRdb to about 2020). Library construction relied on the immunoSEQ multiplex PCR assay. Imported from immuneACCESS, the table was reduced by TCRdb to in-frame sequences with V and J called. These copies leave out some clones; in studies compared against another copy, an unresolved V gene accounts for under half, and the cause of the remainder is not known. In this sample the table shows about 30,000 clones, 91% of which occur a single time. 9.5% to 15% of the sample comes from the top ten. Sequencing input: PBMCs. These receptors all come from a man between 50 and 59 years old with lung cancer.

This chain uses TRBV2 with TRBJ2-3; D may be TRBD2 (6 bases). Germline assignment: CDR1 SNHLY and CDR2 FYNNEI. The CDR3 runs 14 residues. This CDR3 is CAGGDRARTDTQYF. The CDR3, as DNA: TGTGCTGGCGGGGATCGAGCGAGGACAGATACGCAGTATTTT.

The chain has TRBV6-5 and TRBJ1-6; tentative D call: TRBD1 (6 bases). Trimming cost V 0 bases and J 7 bases, with 13 bases left between them. CDR3 length: 16 amino acids. Germline V CDR1 and CDR2: MNHEY, SVGAGI. The CDR3, as DNA: TGTGCCAGCAGTTACTCTCGGGGGGGCAGGAATTCACCCCTCCACTTT. Translating it yields CASSYSRGGRNSPLHF.

V is TRBV19 and J is TRBJ1-6; a possible D gene is TRBD1 (5 bases). CDR1 LNHDA and CDR2 SQIVND come from the germline V gene (reference sequence). This CDR3 contains 16 residues. The V gene lost 10 bases and the J gene lost 6 bases, with 22 bases spanning the gap. The CDR3, as DNA: TGTGCCACCACCCTGCGGACATCGGATCCTAATTCACCCCTCCACTTT. This encodes CATTLRTSDPNSPLHF. The full variable domain, completed using reference TRBV19 and TRBJ1-6, is DGGITQSPKYLFRKEGQNVTLSCEQNLNHDAMYWYRQDPGQGLRLIYYSQIVNDFQKGDIAEGYSVSREKKESFPLTVTSAQKNPTAFYLCATTLRTSDPNSPLHFGNGTRLTVT.

The gene calls are TRBV7-8 and TRBJ1-6; 9 positions match TRBD1. V shed 5 bases, J shed 8 bases, and the junction held 4 bases outside the gene matches. The CDR3 contains 14 residues. Germline lookup yields CDR1 SGHVS and CDR2 FQNEAQ. In DNA form, the CDR3 reads TGTGCCAGCAGCCCGGGACAGGGCGATTCACCCCTCCACTTT. This codes for CASSPGQGDSPLHF.

The chain uses TRBV10-2 and TRBJ1-1, with TRBD1 matching 8 bases. From germline, CDR1 is WSHSY and CDR2 SAAADI. This CDR3 has 13 residues. J was trimmed by 2 bases and V by 7 bases; bases with no gene match: 3. In DNA, the CDR3 is TGCGCCAGCATGGCAGGGGGCAACACTGAAGCTTTCTTT. It translates to CASMAGGNTEAFF.

This clone turned up a few times. The chain links TRBV9 to TRBJ1-1, with a tentative D call TRBD1 (5 bases). The germline gives CDR1 SGDLS, CDR2 YYNGEE. The CDR3 runs to 15 residues. With 0 bases removed from V and 4 bases from J, the gap between germline ends came to 13 bases. In DNA, the CDR3 is TGTGCCAGCAGCGTAGACCCGGGACCGGGCACTGAAGCTTTCTTT. Protein sequence: CASSVDPGPGTEAFF.

The V gene is TRBV7-8, the J gene TRBJ2-3, with TRBD2 matching 9 bases. Germline V gives CDR1 SGHVS, CDR2 FQNEAQ. This CDR3 region has 16 residues. J gave up 2 bases and V 4 bases, and 7 bases lay outside the gene matches. DNA of the CDR3: TGTGCCAGCAGCTGGAAGCGGGGGGCCTTCACAGATACGCAGTATTTT. It translates to CASSWKRGAFTDTQYF.

The chain is built from TRBV6-5 and TRBJ2-1, with 8 bases identical to TRBD1. The V gene's germline CDR1 is MNHEY and CDR2 SVGAGI. V trimming: 10 bases; J trimming: 3 bases; junction bases outside the gene matches: 8. The CDR3 sequence is 14 residues long. CDR3 coding DNA: TGTGCCATATCCCAGGGGGCGGGCTACAATGAGCAGTTCTTC. Its protein product is CAISQGAGYNEQFF.

This CDR3 is CATSRARNWRSGELFF. In nucleotides, the CDR3 is TGTGCCACCAGCAGAGCGAGGAACTGGCGATCCGGGGAGCTGTTTTTT. The rearrangement links TRBV15 to TRBJ2-2; D unclear. This CDR3 comprises 16 residues. Between the trimmed V and J ends, which lost 1 base and 6 bases, there was a span of 15 bases. The germline V gene has CDR1 LNHNV and CDR2 YYDKDF (reference sequence).

The chain couples TRBV29-1 to TRBJ1-2; D may be TRBD1 (6 bases). V shed 1 base and J shed 5 bases, with 8 bases lying between them. Germline CDR1 SQVTM, CDR2 ANQGSEA. This CDR3 comprises 12 residues. The CDR3 protein is CSVEGTVYGYTF. Written as DNA, the CDR3 is TGCAGCGTTGAAGGGACAGTATATGGCTACACCTTC. Full variable domain (missing parts from reference TRBV29-1 and TRBJ1-2): SAVISQKPSRDICQRGTSLTIQCQVDSQVTMMFWYRQQPGQSLTLIATANQGSEATYESGFVIDKFPISRPNLTFSTLTVSNMSPEDSSIYLCSVEGTVYGYTFGSGTRLTVV.

The rearrangement links TRBV7-3 to TRBJ2-4, with 9 nucleotides matching TRBD1. Germline CDR1 and CDR2: SGHTA and FQGTGA. This CDR3 spans 19 amino acids. After removal of 5 bases from V and 9 bases from J, the junction contained 23 bases not matched to a gene. CDR3 coding DNA: TGTGCCAGCAGCCCTGGCATCCGGGACAGGGAGTGGGCAAAATGCATTCAGTACTTC. Amino acids: CASSPGIRDREWAKCIQYF.

This chain links TRBV5-1 with TRBJ2-1, with 7 bases aligning to TRBD1. After removal of 1 base from V and 8 bases from J, the junction contained 0 bases not matched to a gene. The germline CDR1 and CDR2 sequences are SGHRS and YFSETQ. The CDR3 length is 12 residues. The CDR3 DNA sequence: TGCGCCAGCAGCTTGCAGGGGGATGAGCAGTTCTTC. This gives the protein CASSLQGDEQFF.

The chain is built from TRBV5-4 and TRBJ2-7; D call uncertain. The V gene lost 0 bases and the J gene lost 2 bases, with 6 bases spanning the gap. CDR3 length: 13 residues. CDR1 is SGHNT, CDR2 YYREEE, per germline (reference sequence). The CDR3 nucleotides read TGTGCCAGCAGCTTGGGCCCTACCTACGAGCAGTACTTC. Translated, it gives CASSLGPTYEQYF.

V gene TRBV7-8 combines with J gene TRBJ2-5; D is possibly TRBD1 (6 bases). Germline V CDR1 and CDR2: SGHVS, FQNEAQ. The CDR3 runs to 14 residues. V shed 4 bases and J shed 1 base, with 10 bases lying between them. The CDR3 DNA is TGTGCCAGCAGCTCAGGACAGCTCCAAGAGACCCAGTACTTC. Its protein is CASSSGQLQETQYF. Variable domain in full (rest from reference TRBV7-8 and TRBJ2-5): GAGVSQSPRYKVAKRGQDVALRCDPISGHVSLFWYQQALGQGPEFLTYFQNEAQLDKSGLPSDRFFAERPEGSVSTLKIQRTQQEDSAVYLCASSSGQLQETQYFGPGTRLLVL.

The chain uses TRBV18 and TRBJ2-2; tentatively, D is TRBD1 (6 bases). The CDR3 loop spans 15 amino acids. CDR1 KGHSH and CDR2 LQKENI come from the germline V gene. The V gene lost 0 bases and the J gene lost 1 base, with 6 bases spanning the gap. CDR3 in amino acids: CASSPPDRNTGELFF. For the CDR3, the DNA is TGTGCCAGCTCACCACCGGACAGGAACACCGGGGAGCTGTTTTTT.

The chain recombines TRBV19 with TRBJ2-2; D perhaps matches TRBD2 (7 bases). Germline values: CDR1 LNHDA, CDR2 SQIVND (reference sequence). V was shortened by 6 bases and J by 4 bases, with 18 bases between the two germline ends. There are 16 residues in the CDR3. CDR3 bases: TGTGCCAGTAGCCCGGGGGGCAGGGGAACCACCGGGGAGCTGTTTTTT. Translation: CASSPGGRGTTGELFF.

The chain employs TRBV6-2 or TRBV6-3 and TRBJ1-5; D remains unclear. The V end was cut by 4 bases, the J end by 0 bases, with 10 bases between. Germline-derived CDR1 and CDR2 are MNHEY and SVGEGT. There are 15 residues in the CDR3. CDR3 DNA sequence: TGTGCCAGCAGTTTTAGGCAGTATAGCAATCAGCCCCAGCATTTT. It specifies CASSFRQYSNQPQHF.

V is TRBV10-3 and J is TRBJ2-5; TRBD1 is a possible D gene (7 bases). The V end was cut by 0 bases, the J end by 4 bases, with 15 bases between. CDR3 length: 16 amino acids. Germline V lookup: CDR1 ENHRY, CDR2 SYGVKD. CDR3 loop: CAISESTQGGRETQYF. For the CDR3, the DNA is TGTGCCATCAGTGAGTCGACCCAGGGGGGCCGAGAGACCCAGTACTTC.

This chain uses TRBV10-3 with TRBJ2-5, with D perhaps given as TRBD1 or TRBD2 (5 bases each). V was pared by 8 bases and J by 3 bases, with 19 bases between. Per the germline V gene, CDR1 is ENHRY and CDR2 is SYGVKD. The CDR3 has 15 residues. The CDR3 protein is CAISSLPGAKETQYF. The CDR3 coding sequence is TGTGCCATCTCATCCCTACCCGGGGCCAAAGAGACCCAGTACTTC.

V and J are TRBV5-4 and TRBJ2-1; D gene ambiguous. Germline V gene sequence: CDR1 SGHNT, CDR2 YYREEE (reference sequence). This CDR3 is 13 amino acids long. Trimming shortened V by 1 base and J by 5 bases, and 7 bases separated the two germline ends. DNA of the CDR3: TGTGCCAGCAGCTTGTCCGGAAACAATGAGCAGTTCTTC. Protein: CASSLSGNNEQFF.